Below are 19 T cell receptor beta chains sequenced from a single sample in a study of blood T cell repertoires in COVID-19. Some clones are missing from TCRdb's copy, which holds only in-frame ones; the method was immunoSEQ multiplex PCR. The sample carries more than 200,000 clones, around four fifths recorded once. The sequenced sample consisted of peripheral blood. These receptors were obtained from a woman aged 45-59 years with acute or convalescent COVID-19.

This CDR3 is CASSFGTGGYEQYF. The CDR3 region has the DNA TGTGCCAGCAGCTTCGGGACAGGGGGCTACGAGCAGTACTTC. V and J are TRBV5-4 and TRBJ2-7; TRBD1 matches 11 bases. The V gene end was trimmed by 2 bases and the J gene end by 3 bases; junction bases not matched to a gene: 1. Germline lookup yields CDR1 SGHNT and CDR2 YYREEE (reference sequence). The CDR3 has 14 amino acids. The full variable domain, rest sourced from reference TRBV5-4 and TRBJ2-7, is ETGVTQSPTHLIKTRGQQVTLRCSSQSGHNTVSWYQQALGQGPQFIFQYYREEENGRGNFPPRFSGLQFPNYSSELNVNALELDDSALYLCASSFGTGGYEQYFGPGTRLTVT.

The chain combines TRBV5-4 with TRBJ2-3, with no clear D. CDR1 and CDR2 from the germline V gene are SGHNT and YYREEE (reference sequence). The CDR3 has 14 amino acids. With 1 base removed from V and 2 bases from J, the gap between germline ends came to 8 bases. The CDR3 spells CASSLLANTDTQYF. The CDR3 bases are TGTGCCAGCAGCTTGCTTGCGAACACAGATACGCAGTATTTT.

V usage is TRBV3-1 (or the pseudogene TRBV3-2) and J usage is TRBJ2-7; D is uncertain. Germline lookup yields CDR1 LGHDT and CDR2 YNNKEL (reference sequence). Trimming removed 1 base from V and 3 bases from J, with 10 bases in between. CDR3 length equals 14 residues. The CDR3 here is CASSQVFQNYEQYF. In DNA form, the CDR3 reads TGTGCCAGCAGCCAAGTATTCCAGAACTACGAGCAGTACTTC.

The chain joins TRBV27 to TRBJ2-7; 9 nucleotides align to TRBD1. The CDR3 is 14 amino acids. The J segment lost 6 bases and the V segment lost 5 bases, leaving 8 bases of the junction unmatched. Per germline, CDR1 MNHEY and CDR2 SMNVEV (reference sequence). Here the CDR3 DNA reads TGTGCCAGCAGTCCCGGGACAGGGAGTTTCGAGCAGTACTTC. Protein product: CASSPGTGSFEQYF.

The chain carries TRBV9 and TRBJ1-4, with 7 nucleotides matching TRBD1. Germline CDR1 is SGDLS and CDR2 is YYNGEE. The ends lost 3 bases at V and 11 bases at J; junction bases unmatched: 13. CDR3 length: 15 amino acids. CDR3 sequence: CASSEDGQAMGKLFF. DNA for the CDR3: TGTGCCAGCAGCGAAGATGGACAGGCGATGGGGAAACTGTTTTTT.

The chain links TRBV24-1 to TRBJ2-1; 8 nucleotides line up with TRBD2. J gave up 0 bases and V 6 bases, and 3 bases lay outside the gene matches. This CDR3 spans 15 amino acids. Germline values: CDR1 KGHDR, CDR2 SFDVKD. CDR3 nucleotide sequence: TGTGCCACCAGTAGAACTAGCGGCTCCTACAATGAGCAGTTCTTC. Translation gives CATSRTSGSYNEQFF.

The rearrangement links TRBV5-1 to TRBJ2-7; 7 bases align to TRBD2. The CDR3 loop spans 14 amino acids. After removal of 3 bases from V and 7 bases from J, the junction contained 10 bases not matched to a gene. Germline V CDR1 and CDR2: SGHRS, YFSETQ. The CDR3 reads CASSSEPGTKEQYF. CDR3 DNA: TGCGCCAGCAGCTCAGAACCGGGGACTAAGGAGCAGTACTTC.

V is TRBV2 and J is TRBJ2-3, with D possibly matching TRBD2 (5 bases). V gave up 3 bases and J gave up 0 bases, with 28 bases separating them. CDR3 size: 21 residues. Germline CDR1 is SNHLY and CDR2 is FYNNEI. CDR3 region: CASSDTWGKTASGTSTDTQYF. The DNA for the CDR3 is TGTGCCAGCAGTGATACGTGGGGAAAGACTGCCAGCGGTACTAGCACAGATACGCAGTATTTT. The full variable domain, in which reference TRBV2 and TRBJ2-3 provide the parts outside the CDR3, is EPEVTQTPSHQVTQMGQEVILRCVPISNHLYFYWYRQILGQKVEFLVSFYNNEISEKSEIFDDQFSVERPDGSNFTLKIRSTKLEDSAMYFCASSDTWGKTASGTSTDTQYFGPGTRLTVL.

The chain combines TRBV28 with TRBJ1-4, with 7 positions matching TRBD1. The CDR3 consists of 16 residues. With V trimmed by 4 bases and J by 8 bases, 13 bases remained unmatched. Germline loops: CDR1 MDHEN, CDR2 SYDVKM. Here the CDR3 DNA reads TGTGCCAGCAGTTCTCCGAGAGGGGGCGGTGGGGAAAAACTGTTTTTT. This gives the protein CASSSPRGGGGEKLFF.

The CDR3 loop is CAAGDPGFNSPLHF. The CDR3 DNA sequence: TGTGCCGCCGGGGATCCAGGTTTTAATTCACCCCTCCACTTT. The chain recombines TRBV19 with TRBJ1-6; D is undetermined. The V end was cut by 11 bases, the J end by 6 bases, with 17 bases between. The germline V gene encodes CDR1 LNHDA and CDR2 SQIVND (reference sequence). This CDR3 is built from 14 residues. Together with reference TRBV19 and TRBJ1-6, the CDR3 gives the full variable domain: DGGITQSPKYLFRKEGQNVTLSCEQNLNHDAMYWYRQDPGQGLRLIYYSQIVNDFQKGDIAEGYSVSREKKESFPLTVTSAQKNPTAFYLCAAGDPGFNSPLHFGNGTRLTVT.

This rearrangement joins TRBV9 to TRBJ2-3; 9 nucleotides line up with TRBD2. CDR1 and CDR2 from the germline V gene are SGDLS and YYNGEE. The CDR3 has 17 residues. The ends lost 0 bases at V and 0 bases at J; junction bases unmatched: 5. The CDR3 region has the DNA TGTGCCAGCAGCGTAGATTGGCTAGCGGGAAGCACAGATACGCAGTATTTT. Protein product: CASSVDWLAGSTDTQYF.

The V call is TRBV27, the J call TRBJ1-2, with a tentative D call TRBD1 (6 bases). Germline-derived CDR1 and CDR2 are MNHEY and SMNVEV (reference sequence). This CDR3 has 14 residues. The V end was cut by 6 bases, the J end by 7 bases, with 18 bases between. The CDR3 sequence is CASRTGTQAAGYTF. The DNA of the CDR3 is TGTGCCAGCAGAACCGGGACACAGGCAGCTGGCTACACCTTC.

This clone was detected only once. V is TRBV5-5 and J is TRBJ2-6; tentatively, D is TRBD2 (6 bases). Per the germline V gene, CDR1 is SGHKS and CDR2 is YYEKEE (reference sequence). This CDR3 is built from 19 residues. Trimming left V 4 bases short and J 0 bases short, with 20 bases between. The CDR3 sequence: CASSEEGTWDGSGANVLTF. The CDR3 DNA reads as TGTGCCAGCAGCGAGGAGGGTACGTGGGACGGCTCTGGGGCCAACGTCCTGACTTTC.

For the CDR3, the DNA is TGTGCCACCAGTGATTCGGACAGGGAAAGCACAGATACGCAGTATTTT. Translation: CATSDSDRESTDTQYF. The V and J genes are TRBV24-1 and TRBJ2-3; TRBD1 aligns across 8 bases. Germline CDR1 reads KGHDR; CDR2 reads SFDVKD. The CDR3 length is 16 residues. V shed 2 bases and J 0 bases; nucleotides not matched to a gene: 3.

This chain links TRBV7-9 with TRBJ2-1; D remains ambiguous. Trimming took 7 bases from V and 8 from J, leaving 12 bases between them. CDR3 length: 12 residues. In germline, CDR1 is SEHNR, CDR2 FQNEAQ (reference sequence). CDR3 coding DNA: TGTGCCAGCAAGGTAGATCGGGATGAGCAGTTCTTC. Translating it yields CASKVDRDEQFF.

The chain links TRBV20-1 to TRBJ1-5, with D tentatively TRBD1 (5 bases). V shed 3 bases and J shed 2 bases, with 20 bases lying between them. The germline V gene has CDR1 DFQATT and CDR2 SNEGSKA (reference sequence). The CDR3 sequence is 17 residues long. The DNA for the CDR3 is TGCAGTGCTAGTCCGCTGCTGGGGCTTTTGGGCAATCAGCCCCAGCATTTT. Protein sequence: CSASPLLGLLGNQPQHF.

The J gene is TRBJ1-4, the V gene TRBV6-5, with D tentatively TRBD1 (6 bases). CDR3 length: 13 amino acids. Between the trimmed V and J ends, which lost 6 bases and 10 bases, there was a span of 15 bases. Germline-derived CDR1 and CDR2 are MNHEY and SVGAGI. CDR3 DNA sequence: TGTGCCAGCAGCGGTGCAGGGGACGCAAAACTGTTTTTT. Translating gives CASSGAGDAKLFF.

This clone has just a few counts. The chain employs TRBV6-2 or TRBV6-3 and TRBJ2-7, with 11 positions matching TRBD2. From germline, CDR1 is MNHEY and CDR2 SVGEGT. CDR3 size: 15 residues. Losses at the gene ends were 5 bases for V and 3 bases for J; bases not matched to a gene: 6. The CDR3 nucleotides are TGTGCCAGCAGTCCCCGACTAGCGGGAAGCTACGAGCAGTACTTC. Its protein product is CASSPRLAGSYEQYF.

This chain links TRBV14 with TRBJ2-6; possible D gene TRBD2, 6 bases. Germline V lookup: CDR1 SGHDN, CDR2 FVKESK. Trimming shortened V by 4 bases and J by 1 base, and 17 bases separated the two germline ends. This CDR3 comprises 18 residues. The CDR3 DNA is TGTGCCAGCAGCCCTCCCGGGAGTAGGGGATCTGGGGCCAACGTCCTGACTTTC. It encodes CASSPPGSRGSGANVLTF.